The source of this T cell receptor (beta chain) is a study of control samples from healthy donors and cancer patients. TCRdb keeps only in-frame clones here, not all; method: immunoSEQ multiplex PCR. Of 140,000 to 150,000 clones listed, approximately 93% were seen once; the top ten hold more than 4.5%. Sequenced input: blood. This sequence was found in a man younger than 35 in good health.

The CDR3 spells CASSRGSPGELFF. CDR3 nucleotides: TGCGCCAGCAGCCGCGGGAGCCCCGGGGAGCTGTTTTTT. The rearrangement joins TRBV4-3 to TRBJ2-2, with TRBD2 matching 7 bases. The CDR3 is 13 amino acids. Trimming at V came to 4 bases and at J to 6 bases, leaving 2 bases not matched to a gene. CDR1 is LGHNA and CDR2 is YSLEER in the germline V gene.